What follows are 22 T cell receptor beta chains derived from one specimen sequenced in a study of identical twins. Using its own MiXCR run on the 5' RACE reads, TCRdb lists one record per CDR3 protein. Of 200,000 to 250,000 distinct CDR3 sequences listed, over 5.5% are singletons. Another study also made use of these data, one on T cells expressing NK-cell markers.

Source material: CD8+ T cells sorted from blood. These receptors all stem from a woman under 30 in good health.

In this sample, this clonotype turned up a few times. The chain uses TRBV7-9 and TRBJ2-2, with 10 bases matching TRBD1. CDR1 and CDR2 (germline): SEHNR, FQNEAQ (reference sequence). V lost 4 bases, J lost 5 bases, and 7 bases stayed unmatched. This CDR3 contains 16 residues. CDR3 region: CASSSATGGMTGELFF. The CDR3 DNA reads TGTGCCAGCAGCTCCGCGACAGGGGGCATGACCGGGGAGCTGTTTTTT.

This clonotype was recorded many times. This chain joins TRBV5-6 and TRBJ2-1; 9 bases are a match to TRBD2. Germline V gene sequence: CDR1 SGHDT, CDR2 YYEEEE. V trimming: 5 bases; J trimming: 4 bases; junction bases outside the gene matches: 7. The CDR3 is 15 residues long. This chain's CDR3 is CASSTAGGPYNEQFF. The CDR3, as DNA: TGTGCCAGCAGTACAGCGGGAGGTCCATACAATGAGCAGTTCTTC. The full variable domain, in which reference TRBV5-6 and TRBJ2-1 provide the parts outside the CDR3, is DAGVTQSPTHLIKTRGQQVTLRCSPKSGHDTVSWYQQALGQGPQFIFQYYEEEERQRGNFPDRFSGHQFPNYSSELNVNALLLGDSALYLCASSTAGGPYNEQFFGPGTRLTVL.

Concerning this clonotype: Germline and junction disagree at one end, which may indicate a read error. The rearrangement links TRBV3-1 to TRBJ2-3; 8 positions match TRBD2. CDR1 and CDR2 from the germline V gene are LGHDT and YNNKEL (reference sequence). The CDR3 is 15 residues long. As DNA, the CDR3 is TGTGCCACCAGCCATTGGCGGGGGGGCACAGATACGCAGTATTTT. Protein: CATSHWRGGTDTQYF.

This clonotype appeared a few times. The V call is TRBV6-5, the J call TRBJ2-7; D might be TRBD2 (6 bases). From germline, CDR1 is MNHEY and CDR2 SVGAGI. V was pared by 7 bases and J by 1 base, with 8 bases between. This CDR3 contains 12 residues. As DNA, the CDR3 is TGTGCCAGCAAGACTAGTTCCTACGAGCAGTACTTC. Residues: CASKTSSYEQYF.

This rearrangement joins TRBV12-5 to TRBJ1-2; D gene uncertain. V was pared by 2 bases and J by 5 bases, with 18 bases between. The CDR3 covers 16 residues. The V gene's germline CDR1 is LGHNT and CDR2 FRNRAP. CDR3 DNA: TGTGCTAGTGGTTTGCCCCTTAGTCGGGCCACTTATGGCTACACCTTC. This sequence encodes CASGLPLSRATYGYTF.

This clonotype occurred a few times. The chain has TRBV27 and TRBJ1-2; D is possibly TRBD1 (5 bases). Trimming removed 5 bases from V and 4 bases from J, with 14 bases in between. This CDR3 comprises 14 residues. From germline, CDR1 is MNHEY and CDR2 SMNVEV (reference sequence). The CDR3 nucleotides read TGTGCCAGCAGTCCCCCCGGGACCATCTATGGCTACACCTTC. This translates into CASSPPGTIYGYTF.

This clonotype showed up just a few times. The gene calls are TRBV7-9 and TRBJ1-1; possibly TRBD1 for D (6 bases). V gave up 10 bases and J gave up 4 bases, with 19 bases separating them. CDR1 and CDR2 from the germline V gene are SEHNR and FQNEAQ (reference sequence). CDR3 length: 14 amino acids. DNA for the CDR3: TGTGCCACTGAAGACAGGACTGAGAGCACTGAAGCTTTCTTT. Its protein is CATEDRTESTEAFF. Together with reference TRBV7-9 and TRBJ1-1, the CDR3 gives the full variable domain: DTGVSQNPRHKITKRGQNVTFRCDPISEHNRLYWYRQTLGQGPEFLTYFQNEAQLEKSRLLSDRFSAERPKGSFSTLEIQRTEQGDSAMYLCATEDRTESTEAFFGQGTRLTVV.

This clonotype was seen more than once but under ten times. The CDR3 nucleotides are TGCAGCCTTCGGGGGCGGGGGGAGCTTAACGATGAGCAGTTCTTC. Translated: CSLRGRGELNDEQFF. The chain combines TRBV29-1 with TRBJ2-1, with 8 bases fitting TRBD2. The CDR3 loop spans 15 amino acids. The V gene end was trimmed by 8 bases and the J gene end by 8 bases; junction bases not matched to a gene: 17. The germline gives CDR1 SQVTM, CDR2 ANQGSEA.

The chain joins TRBV7-8 to TRBJ1-2, with 9 bases lining up with TRBD1. Looked up from germline, CDR1 is SGHVS and CDR2 is FQNEAQ. The trim removed 4 bases at V and 2 bases at J, leaving 8 bases unmatched. The CDR3 has 16 amino acids. The CDR3 coding sequence is TGTGCCAGCAGCTCTTTGGGACAGGGAGGCAACTATGGCTACACCTTC. Translated, it gives CASSSLGQGGNYGYTF.

The CDR3: CASSLWDPEAGDTQYF. In DNA form, the CDR3 reads TGTGCCAGCAGCTTATGGGACCCTGAAGCGGGAGATACGCAGTATTTT. The V gene is TRBV5-5, the J gene TRBJ2-3; the D gene is possibly TRBD2 (6 bases). The CDR3 covers 16 residues. Trimming cost V 2 bases and J 5 bases, with 18 bases left between them. From germline, CDR1 is SGHKS and CDR2 YYEKEE (reference sequence).

At least ten counts were recorded for this clonotype. V usage is TRBV12-3 or TRBV12-4 and J usage is TRBJ2-3, with 10 bases identical to TRBD2. The length of the CDR3 is 15 residues. The V gene end was trimmed by 5 bases and the J gene end by 2 bases; junction bases not matched to a gene: 4. The DNA of the CDR3 is TGTGCCAGCAGTCTACTAGCGGGATACACAGATACGCAGTATTTT. It yields the protein CASSLLAGYTDTQYF.

The gene calls are TRBV7-8 and TRBJ1-3; 7 bases map to TRBD1. The J segment lost 4 bases and the V segment lost 6 bases, leaving 9 bases of the junction unmatched. CDR1 is SGHVS, CDR2 FQNEAQ, per germline. The CDR3 runs 15 residues. The CDR3 reads CASSISTGRGNTIYF. The CDR3 DNA is TGTGCCAGCAGTATATCGACAGGGCGAGGAAACACCATATATTTT.

This clonotype was seen a handful of times. The chain is built from TRBV27 and TRBJ1-1; possibly TRBD1 for D (6 bases). Trimming removed 5 bases from V and 9 bases from J, with 10 bases in between. The CDR3 has 11 residues. Looked up from germline, CDR1 is MNHEY and CDR2 is SMNVEV (reference sequence). Here the CDR3 reads CASSDRFQAFF. The CDR3 coding sequence is TGTGCCAGCAGTGACAGGTTTCAAGCTTTCTTT.

The gene calls are TRBV3-1 and TRBJ2-2; D might be TRBD2 (6 bases). The CDR3 totals 18 residues. Germline V gene lookup returns CDR1 LGHDT and CDR2 YNNKEL (reference sequence). V lost 4 bases, J lost 5 bases, and 23 bases lay in between. The CDR3 protein is CASSRLSAGSLETGELFF. In DNA form, the CDR3 reads TGTGCCAGCAGCCGCCTCTCTGCCGGGAGTTTGGAAACCGGGGAGCTGTTTTTT.

Many counts were recorded for this clonotype. This chain joins TRBV5-1 and TRBJ2-6, with D perhaps given as TRBD1 or TRBD2 (6 bases each). The CDR3 has 14 residues. Germline V gives CDR1 SGHRS, CDR2 YFSETQ. Trimming cost V 9 bases and J 2 bases, with 12 bases left between them. The DNA for the CDR3 is TGCGCCACTGGAAGGGGGGCTGGGGCCAACGTCCTGACTTTC. Amino acids: CATGRGAGANVLTF.

This chain uses TRBV7-9 with TRBJ1-2; no clear D. Germline V gene sequence: CDR1 SEHNR, CDR2 FQNEAQ (reference sequence). The CDR3 runs 12 residues. The V and J ends lost 3 bases and 6 bases respectively, with 8 bases between them. Here the CDR3 reads CASSLYRDGYTF. The DNA for the CDR3 is TGTGCCAGCAGCTTGTACAGAGATGGCTACACCTTC.

This clonotype was seen only a few times. The chain joins TRBV7-9 to TRBJ2-7; TRBD1 might be the D (6 bases). Trimming cost V 1 base and J 4 bases, with 20 bases left between them. Germline V gene lookup returns CDR1 SEHNR and CDR2 FQNEAQ (reference sequence). This CDR3 comprises 17 residues. CDR3 sequence reads: CASSLEQGWSFTYEQYF. CDR3 nucleotide sequence: TGTGCCAGCAGCTTAGAACAGGGATGGTCCTTTACTTACGAGCAGTACTTC.

At least ten counts were recorded for this clonotype. The chain uses TRBV10-2 and TRBJ2-7, with no clear D. CDR3 length equals 12 residues. The ends were cut back, 8 bases at V and 2 bases at J, with 10 bases in the middle. Germline assignment: CDR1 WSHSY and CDR2 SAAADI. DNA for the CDR3: TGCGCCAGCGGCACCGGAGCCTACGAGCAGTACTTC. This sequence encodes CASGTGAYEQYF.

The chain couples TRBV20-1 to TRBJ1-4, with TRBD1 as a possible D gene (5 bases). Trimming left V 4 bases short and J 11 bases short, with 14 bases between. This CDR3 has 12 residues. The germline gives CDR1 DFQATT, CDR2 SNEGSKA (reference sequence). CDR3 sequence: CSAMGPSRKLFF. DNA of the CDR3: TGCAGTGCTATGGGGCCCTCGAGGAAACTGTTTTTT.

This clonotype was seen ten or more times. V gene TRBV10-3 combines with J gene TRBJ2-3, with 7 bases aligning to TRBD2. This CDR3 has 15 amino acids. The ends lost 10 bases at V and 4 bases at J; junction bases unmatched: 14. Germline CDR1 and CDR2: ENHRY and SYGVKD. The CDR3 DNA reads as TGTGCCACGACCTCTAGCGGTCTCAATTCAGATACGCAGTATTTT. It encodes CATTSSGLNSDTQYF.

CDR3 in amino acids: CASRGSHNEQFF. In DNA, the CDR3 is TGTGCCAGCAGAGGGAGCCACAATGAGCAGTTCTTC. The J gene is TRBJ2-1, the V gene TRBV2; D possibly corresponds to TRBD2 (5 bases). Germline-derived CDR1 and CDR2 are SNHLY and FYNNEI. This CDR3 has 12 residues. The V end lost 6 bases, the J end lost 5 bases, and 8 bases lay between the germline ends.

This clonotype was picked up many times. The chain is built from TRBV2 and TRBJ2-3, with D possibly matching TRBD2 (6 bases). V gave up 1 base and J gave up 2 bases, with 13 bases separating them. From germline, CDR1 is SNHLY and CDR2 FYNNEI. This CDR3 has 16 amino acids. Here the CDR3 DNA reads TGTGCCAGCAGTGAAGGAATTAGCGGATACACAGATACGCAGTATTTT. Its protein product is CASSEGISGYTDTQYF.